This TCR beta chain was captured by sequencing in a study of T cell responses to AZD1222 COVID-19 vaccine. Study-level findings and limits: Among the donors, most were white British and more were female, and clonal diversity was possibly underestimated. Repertoire sampling occurred only after the peak T cell response. Vaccination with two AZD1222 doses was followed by a rise in Spike-specific TCR breadth and depth.

The method was immunoSEQ multiplex PCR; TCRdb's version includes in-frame clones alone and lacks a portion of them. The repertoire holds 65,000 to 70,000 clones, over 80% seen once, with roughly 25% in the top ten. Germline values: CDR1 MNHEY, CDR2 SMNVEV (reference sequence). Deletions cut 6 bases from V and 0 bases from J, with 8 bases between. The CDR3 has 13 residues. As for this clone: The antigen remains unidentified.

This rearrangement joins TRBV27 to TRBJ1-1; D gene uncertain. The receptor comes from an adult who received the AZD1222 COVID-19 vaccine. Here the sequenced sample was peripheral blood, taken 28 days after the second AZD1222 dose. The CDR3 DNA reads TGTGCCAGCAGGTGGGGAATGAACACTGAAGCTTTCTTT. Translation gives CASRWGMNTEAFF.